This T cell receptor (beta chain) was identified during a study of Japanese encephalitis immunity and Zika vaccine responses (dated by TCRdb to about 2021). For the wider study: Three 5.0 ug doses of alum-adjuvanted ZPIV were administered to included participants at weeks 0, 4 and 28. A two-dose regimen of JEV vaccine (IXIARO), with doses given 28 days apart, was administered to over nine participants two to three months before the first ZPIV dose. Around twelve participants received one dose of YFV vaccine (YF-VAX) before ZPIV, and about 9 participants were flavivirus-naive. More than 5 representative participants per pre-vaccination group were picked for TCR sequencing, using samples from week 52 and from week 0, the point after pre-vaccination but before ZPIV. TCR repertoires were also analyzed from three flavivirus-naive individuals at weeks 2, 6 and 52 after starting ZPIV vaccination. Stimulations used ZIKV structural-protein peptide pools split into flavivirus-conserved and non-conserved sets, or JEV or YFV peptides matching the pre-vaccination. The ZIKV peptides, 15-mers that overlapped by 11 residues, were chosen for containing NetMHCpan/NetMHCII-predicted epitopes with affinity below 50 nM. The study examined whether earlier vaccination against Japanese encephalitis virus (JEV) or yellow fever virus (YFV) influenced CD4 T cell responses to the Zika vaccine. Overall study results and their limits: Samples grouped by participant and showed no similarity between individuals, suggesting that no public TCRs were detected. After ZPIV, a significant decrease in repertoire richness of CD4 T cells responding to conserved ZIKV epitopes was observed in JEV-pre-vaccinated donors. Only a few individuals showed CD8 T cell responses to the ZIKV peptide pools, and those responses were of very low magnitude. Higher repertoire similarity across time-points and stimulations was observed in JEV-pre-vaccinated donors than in YFV-pre-vaccinated donors, indicating that more clonotypes were common to ZIKV and JEV stimulation. The analysis was restricted to a subset of trial participants with three doses and adequate samples, and the entire vaccinated cohort was not analyzed. The individual peptides behind the cross-reactive responses were not identified because limits on sample size made peptide-pool deconvolution impossible.

By sample share, this clonotype is medium-sized (0.01 to 0.1%). Base qualities are not at hand, and no much larger clone is one base apart. PBMCs were stained with CellTrace CFSE and grown for six to seven days in RPMI containing around 7.9% human serum and peptide pools at around 1 ug/mL each. On a BD FACSAria, proliferating CD4 T cells were sorted without fixation as live CD56-CD19-CD16-CD3+CD4+ CFSE-low cells. Enrolled adults were healthy and seronegative for ZIKV, JEV, YFV, DENV and WNV by microneutralization screening. Samples were obtained from a phase 1, double-blinded, randomized, placebo-controlled trial of an alum-adjuvanted Zika purified-inactivated virus (ZPIV) vaccine. Peripheral blood mononuclear cells were isolated by standard procedure and stored frozen in liquid nitrogen until use. Library prep was done by 5' RACE. Before sequencing, the TCRbeta libraries were pooled in amounts proportional to the number of cells sorted for each library. RNAzol RT was used to extract total RNA from the sorted cells, and cDNA was then synthesized using an oligo(dT) primer together with a template-switching oligo. Using Kapa HiFi, PCR amplified the TCRbeta V-CDR3-J region between a SMARTer oligo primer and a TCRbeta constant-region primer. Illumina adaptors and sample-specific index barcodes were added in a second PCR, with HighPrep bead cleanup and a Bioanalyzer check confirming a band of roughly 650 bp. The libraries were sequenced on an Illumina MiSeq using 2x151 bp paired-end reads. Per the source publication's procedure: Reads were demultiplexed with an in-house Java program, and TCRbeta annotations were assigned and clonotypes were counted with MiXCR. Repertoire overlap used Morisita-Horn indices from the R package vegan, with UPGMA clustering and Circos plots of recurring clonotypes. Shannon diversity and richness were each normalized to the maximum value possible given the input cell numbers, so the resulting values fell between 0 and 1. CDR3beta sequences were aligned with MUSCLE, distances were computed with SeqinR, and multidimensional scaling was plotted in R. Through fastp at Q25 and MiXCR, TCRdb rebuilt clones from the public reads, retaining in-frame beta chains. Identical CDR3 proteins give one entry, which carries the most common genes and DNA. None of the V and J calls come from the authors' own analysis; TCRdb made them. The sample data list 450 to 500 distinct CDR3 sequences, and around 7% of these were observed just once. About 27% of the sample lies in the top ten.

Via the germline V gene, CDR1 is KGHSH and CDR2 LQKENI. The CDR3 holds 12 amino acids from the cysteine to the phenylalanine. The DNA shown is the 36-base CDR3, in frame from base 1. Cut back by 2 bases and 0 bases, the V and J ends lie 2 bases apart. Sequenced here: antigen-activated CD4+ T cells from blood, cultured, sampled during a Zika inactivated vaccine study. The origin of this receptor is an adult man who received an inactivated Zika virus vaccine. This chain is built from TRBV18 and TRBJ2-7; no D gene call is confident. The nucleotides read TGTGCCAGCTCACCAGGCTCCTACGAGCAGTACTTC. Its protein product is CASSPGSYEQYF. When the CDR3 is completed using the reference TRBV18 and TRBJ2-7 genes on either side, the full variable domain is NAGVMQNPRHLVRRRGQEARLRCSPMKGHSHVYWYRQLPEEGLKFMVYLQKENIIDESGMPKERFSAEFPKEGPSILRIQQVVRGDSAAYFCASSPGSYEQYFGPGTRLTVT.